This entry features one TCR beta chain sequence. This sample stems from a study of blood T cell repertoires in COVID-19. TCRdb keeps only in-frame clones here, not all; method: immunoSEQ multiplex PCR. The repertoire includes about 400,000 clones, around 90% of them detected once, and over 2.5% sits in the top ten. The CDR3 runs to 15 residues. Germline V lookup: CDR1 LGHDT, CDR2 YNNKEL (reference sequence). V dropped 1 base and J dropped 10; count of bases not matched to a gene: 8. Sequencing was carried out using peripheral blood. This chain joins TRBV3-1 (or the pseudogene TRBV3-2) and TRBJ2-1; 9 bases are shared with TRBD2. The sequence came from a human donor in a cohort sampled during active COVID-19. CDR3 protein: CASSQGPSGIYEQFF. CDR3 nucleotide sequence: TGTGCCAGCAGCCAAGGCCCTAGCGGGATTTACGAGCAGTTCTTC.